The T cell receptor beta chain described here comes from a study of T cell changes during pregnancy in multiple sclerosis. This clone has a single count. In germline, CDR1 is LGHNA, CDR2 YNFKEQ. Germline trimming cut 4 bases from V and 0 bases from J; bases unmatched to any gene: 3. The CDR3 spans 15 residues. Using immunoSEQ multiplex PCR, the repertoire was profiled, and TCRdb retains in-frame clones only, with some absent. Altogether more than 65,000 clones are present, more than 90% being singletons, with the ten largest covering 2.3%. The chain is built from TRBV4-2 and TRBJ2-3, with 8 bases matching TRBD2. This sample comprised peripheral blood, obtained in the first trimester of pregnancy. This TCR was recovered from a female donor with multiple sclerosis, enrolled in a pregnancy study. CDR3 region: CASSPTGGSTDTQYF. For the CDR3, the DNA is TGTGCCAGCAGCCCAACGGGGGGGAGCACAGATACGCAGTATTTT.